This TCR beta chain appears in the sequencing data of a study of blood T cell repertoires in COVID-19. Study-level background: The United States, Italy and Spain provided the acute and convalescent COVID-19 samples.

Methods used by the authors: Researchers report that nucleated cell counts were estimated from reference gene primer amplification. The repertoire was sequenced with immunoSEQ multiplex PCR; TCRdb's copy has only in-frame clones and lacks some. The V and J calls and the clone size are those of that table, but D and trimming were determined from the DNA. The data hold some 300,000 clones, with more than 85% observed a single time. The sequence derives from a man in his 70s with acute or convalescent COVID-19. Material for sequencing was peripheral blood.

CDR3 amino acids: CASSKRTGHLGLYF. As DNA, the CDR3 is TGTGCCAGCAGCAAACGGACGGGACACCTCGGGTTGTACTTC. The chain is built from TRBV7-2 and TRBJ2-4; D may be TRBD1 (6 bases). The CDR3 loop spans 14 amino acids. The germline V and J ends were trimmed by 5 bases and 15 bases, with 23 bases remaining between them. Looked up from germline, CDR1 is SGHTA and CDR2 is FQGNSA.